The entry below gives a single T cell receptor (beta chain) sequence along with its context. Its antigen target is currently unknown. No much larger clonotype is one base removed from it; base qualities were not supplied. The immunoSEQ Assay, a bias-controlled multiplex PCR, was used to amplify TCRbeta CDR3 regions from genomic DNA. The paper's processing steps were these. The number of nucleated cells in each sample was estimated by amplification of reference gene primers within the assay. To quantify the absolute abundance of each unique TCRbeta CDR3 rearrangement, sequence reads were collapsed and filtered. Productive Simpson clonality was computed per sample as the square root of Simpson's diversity index over productive rearrangements. Here the immuneACCESS table is served through TCRdb, limited to in-frame sequences with V and J called. Missing clones are a known gap in these copies; in checked studies unresolved V genes cover under half, and the rest lacks a known reason. V and J calls and clone size come straight from that table; D and trimming were deduced from the DNA. For this sample the table gives 250,000 or so clones, of which about 85% were detected only once. The top ten hold more than 6.5% of the sample.

Participants in the prospective study were aged roughly 18 to 100 years, lived in 20 to 25 United States geographic areas, and enrolled through a virtual design. To assign participants to cohorts, the prospective study relied on clinical history that participants themselves reported in a screening survey and a study questionnaire. Exposed participants had been in contact, within 2 weeks of entering the study, with a person who had a PCR-confirmed or clinician-diagnosed case of COVID-19. Mobile phlebotomists in the prospective study collected whole blood, serum and a nasopharyngeal or oropharyngeal swab from every participant. Additional blood draws and questionnaires over an approximately 2-month period could optionally be provided by prospective study participants. Before DNA extraction, blood samples from the prospective study were shipped at room temperature or frozen. The record originates from a study of blood T cell repertoires in COVID-19 (TCRdb year 2020). With respect to the entire study: Collaborator samples came from the United States, Italy and Spain and covered acute and convalescent phases of COVID-19. Where available, HLA class I and class II types were taken from metadata supplied by the sample provider and were not determined by assay-based typing. The repertoires were made available in a free public database intended to serve as a resource for research on the immune response to SARS-CoV-2. The material from the prospective study consisted of cDNA or gDNA derived from T cells, B-cell-depleted T cells, or PBMCs. Samples came from the ongoing ImmuneRACE study (first 160 participants) plus 1,254 subjects from 6 global collaborators. Sample metadata almost always included a de-identified subject ID, COVID-19 status, age in years and sex. The dataset comprised deeply sampled blood TCRbeta repertoires from subjects exposed to, actively infected with, or recovered from COVID-19.

The cysteine opens and the phenylalanine closes a CDR3 of 17 amino acids. The read is trimmed to its CDR3 DNA, 51 bases read in frame from base 1. V sheds 2 bases and J sheds 0 bases, leaving 15 bases between their ends. In the germline V gene, CDR1 corresponds to SGHTA and CDR2 to FQGNSA. Here is what the overall study found, with its caveats: Clinical and demographic metadata were provided uncurated, with the amount varying by source and participant.

The source is a woman in her fifties or sixties who had been exposed to COVID-19. The sample consisted of PBMCs or T cells enriched from blood (not recorded which). The sequence is built from TRBV7-2 and TRBJ2-3, with TRBD2 as a weak D call on 7 bases. The CDR3 region: CASSLRPGGGSTDTQYF. In nucleotides, the sequence is TGTGCCAGCAGCTTACGGCCTGGCGGGGGCAGCACAGATACGCAGTATTTT.